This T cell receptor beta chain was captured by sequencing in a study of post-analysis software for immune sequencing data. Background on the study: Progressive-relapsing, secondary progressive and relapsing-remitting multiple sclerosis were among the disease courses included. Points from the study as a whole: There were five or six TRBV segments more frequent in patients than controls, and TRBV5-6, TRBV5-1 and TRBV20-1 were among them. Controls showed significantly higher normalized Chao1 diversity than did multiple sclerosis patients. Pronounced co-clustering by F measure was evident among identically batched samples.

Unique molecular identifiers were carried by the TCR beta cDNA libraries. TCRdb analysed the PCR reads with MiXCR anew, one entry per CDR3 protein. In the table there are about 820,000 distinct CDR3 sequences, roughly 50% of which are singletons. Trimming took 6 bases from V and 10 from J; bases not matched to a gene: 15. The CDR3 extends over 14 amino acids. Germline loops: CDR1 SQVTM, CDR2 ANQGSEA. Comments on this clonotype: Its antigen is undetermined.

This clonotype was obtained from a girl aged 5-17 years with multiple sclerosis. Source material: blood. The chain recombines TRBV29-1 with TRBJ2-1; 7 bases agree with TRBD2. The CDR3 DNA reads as TGCAGCGTAGACTCTAGTTCCGGGGGGATAGAGCAGTTCTTC. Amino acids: CSVDSSSGGIEQFF.